This T cell receptor beta chain was captured in a study of cytomegalovirus exposure and HLA in healthy donors. Study results and limitations: Per published reports, the classifier diagnosed cytomegalovirus status with high specificity and sensitivity.

This table comes from immunoSEQ multiplex PCR, and its TCRdb copy is limited to in-frame clones, with some not included. The repertoire consists of tens of thousands of clones, with 95% occurring once and the leading ten covering approximately 0.73%. A word on this clone: What it recognizes is unknown.

Material: PBMCs. The source is a woman between 18 and 29 years old in good health and CMV-seronegative.

CDR3 amino acids: CAISRADNEQFF. The CDR3 bases are TGTGCCATCAGTCGCGCCGACAATGAGCAGTTCTTC. The chain employs TRBV10-3 and TRBJ2-1; D unclear. The V end was cut by 5 bases, the J end by 5 bases, with 7 bases between. The CDR3 covers 12 residues. Germline lookup yields CDR1 ENHRY and CDR2 SYGVKD.